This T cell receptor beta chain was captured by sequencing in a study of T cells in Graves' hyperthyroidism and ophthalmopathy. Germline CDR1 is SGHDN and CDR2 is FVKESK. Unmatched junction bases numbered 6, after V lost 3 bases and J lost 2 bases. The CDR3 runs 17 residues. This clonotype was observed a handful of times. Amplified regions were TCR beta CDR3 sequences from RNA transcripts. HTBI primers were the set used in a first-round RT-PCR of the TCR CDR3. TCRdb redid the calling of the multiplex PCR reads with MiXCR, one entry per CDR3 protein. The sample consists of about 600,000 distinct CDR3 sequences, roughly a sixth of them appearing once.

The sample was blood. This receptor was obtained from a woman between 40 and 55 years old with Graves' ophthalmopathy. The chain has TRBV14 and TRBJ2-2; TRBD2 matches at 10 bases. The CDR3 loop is CASSQLAGVSNTGELFF. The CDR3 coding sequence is TGTGCCAGCAGCCAGCTAGCGGGAGTCTCTAACACCGGGGAGCTGTTTTTT.